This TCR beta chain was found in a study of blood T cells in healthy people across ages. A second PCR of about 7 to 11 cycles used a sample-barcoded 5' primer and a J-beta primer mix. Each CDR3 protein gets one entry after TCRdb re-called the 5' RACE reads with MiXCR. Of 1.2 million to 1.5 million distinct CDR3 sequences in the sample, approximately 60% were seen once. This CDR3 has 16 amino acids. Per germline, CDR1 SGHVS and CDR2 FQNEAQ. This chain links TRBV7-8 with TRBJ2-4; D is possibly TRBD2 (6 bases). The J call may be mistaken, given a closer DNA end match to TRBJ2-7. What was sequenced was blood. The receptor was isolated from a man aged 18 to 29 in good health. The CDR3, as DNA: TGTGCCAGCAGCTTCAACGGTGGAACTAGCAACTACGAGCAGTACTTC. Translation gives CASSFNGGTSNYEQYF.